What follows are 19 T cell receptor beta chains derived from one specimen sequenced in a study of graft-versus-host responses after intestinal transplantation. The antigens for these receptors are not known. The assay was immunoSEQ multiplex PCR, and TCRdb's table has in-frame clones only and misses some. The repertoire includes about 70,000 clones, about 94% of them detected once, and about 0.53% sits in the top ten. The sequences come from unstimulated CD8+ T cells sorted from spleen or lymph node cells, collected before intestinal transplant. The receptor source for this set is a human donor who received an intestinal transplant.

The table lists this clone with a count of one. This chain links TRBV9 with TRBJ2-1; a weak D match, TRBD2 (5 bases). The CDR3 spans 17 residues. The V gene lost 2 bases and the J gene lost 6 bases, with 21 bases spanning the gap. The germline gives CDR1 SGDLS, CDR2 YYNGEE. CDR3 nucleotides: TGTGCCAGCAGCGTTTCCAAAGTTGGTCTGGACTCCAATGAGCAGTTCTTC. Its translation is CASSVSKVGLDSNEQFF.

This chain links TRBV4-2 with TRBJ2-1; 10 positions match TRBD2. Germline V gene sequence: CDR1 LGHNA, CDR2 YNFKEQ. V lost 0 bases to trimming and J lost 2 bases; unmatched junction nucleotides: 1. This CDR3 spans 16 amino acids. DNA for the CDR3: TGTGCCAGCAGCCAAGAAGCGGGAGGGGCCTACAATGAGCAGTTCTTC. As protein: CASSQEAGGAYNEQFF.

V usage is TRBV27 and J usage is TRBJ2-5; TRBD2 agrees at 10 bases. The germline gives CDR1 MNHEY, CDR2 SMNVEV (reference sequence). V was pared by 6 bases and J by 5 bases, with 3 bases of the junction left unmatched. There are 13 residues in the CDR3. The CDR3, as DNA: TGTGCCAGCAGCTATAGCGGGAGGGAGACCCAGTACTTC. This translates into CASSYSGRETQYF.

This chain joins TRBV29-1 and TRBJ1-2, with a weak D call TRBD1 (5 bases). Germline lookup yields CDR1 SQVTM and CDR2 ANQGSEA. The CDR3 is 14 amino acids. The V and J ends lost 3 bases and 0 bases respectively, with 11 bases between them. The CDR3 loop reads CSVESRASNYGYTF. CDR3 bases: TGCAGCGTTGAGTCCAGGGCATCTAACTATGGCTACACCTTC.

The chain employs TRBV28 and TRBJ2-1; 7 nucleotides line up with TRBD1. CDR3 length equals 13 residues. CDR1 MDHEN and CDR2 SYDVKM come from the germline V gene. Trimming at V came to 3 bases and at J to 6 bases, leaving 2 bases not matched to a gene. Written as DNA, the CDR3 is TGTGCCAGCAGTTTTCCAGGGGGCAATGAGCAGTTCTTC. Translating gives CASSFPGGNEQFF.

This sequence joins TRBV28 and TRBJ2-5, with 7 nucleotides matching TRBD2. CDR1 and CDR2 from the germline V gene are MDHEN and SYDVKM. V lost 3 bases, J lost 5 bases, and 9 bases stayed unmatched. CDR3 length equals 15 residues. CDR3 nucleotide sequence: TGTGCCAGCAGTTTCCCAGGCAGGGAGGGTGAGACCCAGTACTTC. This encodes CASSFPGREGETQYF.

CDR3 in DNA: TGTGCCGCACAGCTTCCCTATGGCTACACCTTC. This gives the protein CAAQLPYGYTF. The chain joins TRBV10-3 to TRBJ1-2; D not resolved. Germline CDR1 and CDR2: ENHRY and SYGVKD. V was pared by 11 bases and J by 4 bases, with 11 bases between. The CDR3 runs to 11 residues.

This clone was recorded only once. The chain couples TRBV10-1 to TRBJ2-3; 8 bases map to TRBD1. With 1 base clipped from V and 3 bases from J, the junction kept 6 bases outside the gene matches. Germline V gene data show CDR1 as WNHNN and CDR2 as SYGVQD (reference sequence). This CDR3 is built from 16 residues. CDR3 loop: CASSEFGQGSTDTQYF. The CDR3 bases are TGCGCCAGCAGTGAGTTCGGACAGGGCTCAACAGATACGCAGTATTTT.

CDR3 protein: CASSVPEGLNTGELFF. CDR3 bases: TGTGCCAGCAGCGTCCCCGAGGGCCTGAACACCGGGGAGCTGTTTTTT. This chain links TRBV9 with TRBJ2-2; D might be TRBD2 (5 bases). The germline V gene has CDR1 SGDLS and CDR2 YYNGEE. The CDR3 spans 16 residues. Trimming took 2 bases from V and 1 from J, leaving 12 bases between them.

The CDR3 is CASSLGLAGDPVGGNEQFF. The CDR3 bases are TGTGCCAGCAGCTTAGGACTAGCGGGAGATCCCGTCGGCGGGAATGAGCAGTTCTTC. The V call is TRBV7-6, the J call TRBJ2-1, with 12 bases lining up with TRBD2. Trimming removed 1 base from V and 7 bases from J; junction bases left unmatched: 14. CDR1 is SGHVS, CDR2 FNYEAQ, per germline. This CDR3 comprises 19 residues.

The gene calls are TRBV19 and TRBJ2-3, with D maybe TRBD2 (6 bases). Germline CDR1 is LNHDA and CDR2 is SQIVND (reference sequence). V was trimmed by 3 bases and J by 1 base, leaving 11 bases between them. The CDR3 is made up of 15 amino acids. The CDR3 bases are TGTGCCAGTAGTATGGAGGGTGTAGGCACAGATACGCAGTATTTT. As protein: CASSMEGVGTDTQYF.

The rearrangement joins TRBV7-9 to TRBJ2-1; D gene uncertain. Germline assignment: CDR1 SEHNR and CDR2 FQNEAQ (reference sequence). The CDR3 length is 15 residues. V was cut by 5 bases and J by 3 bases, with 14 bases left in between. This CDR3 is CASSRRIPRYNEQFF. The CDR3, as DNA: TGTGCCAGCAGCCGACGGATCCCGCGCTACAATGAGCAGTTCTTC.

The chain is built from TRBV27 and TRBJ2-7; 8 bases fit TRBD1. V lost 3 bases to trimming and J lost 2 bases; unmatched junction nucleotides: 6. CDR3 length: 15 amino acids. The germline V gene has CDR1 MNHEY and CDR2 SMNVEV (reference sequence). The CDR3 reads CASSFWDRLPYEQYF. In nucleotides, the CDR3 is TGTGCCAGCAGTTTTTGGGACAGGTTACCCTACGAGCAGTACTTC.

The DNA for the CDR3 is TGTGCCAGCAGTTTATACAGGGTCGATGAGCAGTTCTTC. It translates to CASSLYRVDEQFF. V usage is TRBV27 and J usage is TRBJ2-1, with D perhaps matching TRBD1 (6 bases). The germline V gene has CDR1 MNHEY and CDR2 SMNVEV (reference sequence). The V end was cut by 1 base, the J end by 8 bases, with 9 bases between. This CDR3 is built from 13 residues.

The chain is built from TRBV10-2 and TRBJ1-2; 8 bases match TRBD1. The germline gives CDR1 WSHSY, CDR2 SAAADI. With 0 bases clipped from V and 7 bases from J, the junction kept 7 bases outside the gene matches. The CDR3 extends over 15 amino acids. In DNA, the CDR3 is TGCGCCAGCAGTGAGTCGCAGGACAGGGTCACTGGCTACACCTTC. It is translated as CASSESQDRVTGYTF.

The V and J genes are TRBV5-4 and TRBJ2-4, with 7 positions matching TRBD2. The CDR3 length is 13 residues. Losses at the gene ends were 3 bases for V and 7 bases for J; bases not matched to a gene: 4. Germline CDR1 reads SGHNT; CDR2 reads YYREEE (reference sequence). The CDR3 DNA reads as TGTGCCAGCAGCTATCGGGGGGTTAACATTCAGTACTTC. It encodes CASSYRGVNIQYF.

The chain couples TRBV6-5 to TRBJ1-1; D is undetermined. V lost 8 bases, J lost 4 bases, and 8 bases lay in between. The CDR3 runs to 11 residues. Germline CDR1 is MNHEY and CDR2 is SVGAGI. Here the CDR3 reads CASGGSTEAFF. CDR3 sequence (DNA): TGTGCCAGCGGCGGGAGCACTGAAGCTTTCTTT.

V and J are TRBV7-6 and TRBJ1-1; D is unresolved. Trimming pared 5 bases from V and 7 bases from J, leaving 14 bases between. The germline gives CDR1 SGHVS, CDR2 FNYEAQ. CDR3 length: 13 amino acids. Here the CDR3 reads CASSPIMPGEAFF. The CDR3 region has the DNA TGTGCCAGCAGCCCTATTATGCCCGGTGAAGCTTTCTTT.

The chain employs TRBV11-2 and TRBJ1-3, with D perhaps TRBD1 (5 bases). Trimming cost V 1 base and J 1 base, with 8 bases left between them. The CDR3 has 15 amino acids. Germline CDR1 is SGHAT and CDR2 is FQNNGV. CDR3 DNA: TGTGCCAGCAGCTTAGGAACAGGATCTGGAAACACCATATATTTT. It encodes CASSLGTGSGNTIYF.